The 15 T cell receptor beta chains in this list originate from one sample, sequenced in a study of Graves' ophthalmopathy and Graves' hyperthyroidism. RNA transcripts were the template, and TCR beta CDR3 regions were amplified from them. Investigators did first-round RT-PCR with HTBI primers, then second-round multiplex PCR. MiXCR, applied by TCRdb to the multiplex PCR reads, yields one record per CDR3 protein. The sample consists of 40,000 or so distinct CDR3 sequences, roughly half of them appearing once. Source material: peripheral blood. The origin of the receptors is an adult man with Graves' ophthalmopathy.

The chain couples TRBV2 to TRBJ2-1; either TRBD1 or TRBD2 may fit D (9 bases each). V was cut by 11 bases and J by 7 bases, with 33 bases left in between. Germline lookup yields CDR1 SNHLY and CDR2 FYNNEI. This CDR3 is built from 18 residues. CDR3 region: CASQGANSGSTFRNEQFF. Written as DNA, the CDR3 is TGTGCCTCACAGGGGGCAAATAGCGGGAGTACTTTTAGAAATGAGCAGTTCTTC.

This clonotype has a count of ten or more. The CDR3 region is CASSRWKNTEAFF. CDR3 in DNA: TGTGCCAGCAGTAGGTGGAAGAACACTGAAGCTTTCTTT. This chain joins TRBV6-5 and TRBJ1-1; D is ambiguous. V dropped 5 bases and J dropped 1 base, with 8 bases sitting between them. This CDR3 region has 13 residues. CDR1 is MNHEY and CDR2 is SVGAGI in the germline V gene.

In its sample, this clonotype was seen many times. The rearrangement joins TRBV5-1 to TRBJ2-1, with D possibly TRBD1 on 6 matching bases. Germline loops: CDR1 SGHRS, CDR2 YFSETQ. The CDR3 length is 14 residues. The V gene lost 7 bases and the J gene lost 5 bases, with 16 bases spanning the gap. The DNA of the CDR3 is TGCGCCAGCTCCTGGGGGCCAGGAGACAATGAGCAGTTCTTC. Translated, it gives CASSWGPGDNEQFF.

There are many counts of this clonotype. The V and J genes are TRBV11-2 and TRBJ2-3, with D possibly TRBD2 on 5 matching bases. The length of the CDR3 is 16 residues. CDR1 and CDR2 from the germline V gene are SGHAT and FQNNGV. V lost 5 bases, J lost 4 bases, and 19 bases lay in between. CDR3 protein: CASSPTRTGNSDTQYF. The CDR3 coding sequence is TGTGCCAGCAGCCCCACCCGGACGGGAAACTCAGATACGCAGTATTTT. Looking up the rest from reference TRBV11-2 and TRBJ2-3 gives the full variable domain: EAGVAQSPRYKIIEKRQSVAFWCNPISGHATLYWYQQILGQGPKLLIQFQNNGVVDDSQLPKDRFSAERLKGVDSTLKIQPAKLEDSAVYLCASSPTRTGNSDTQYFGPGTRLTVL.

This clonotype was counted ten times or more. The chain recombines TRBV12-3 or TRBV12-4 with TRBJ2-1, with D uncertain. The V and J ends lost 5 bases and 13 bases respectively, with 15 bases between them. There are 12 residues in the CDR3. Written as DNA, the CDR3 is TGTGCCAGCAGTCCTGGAACGGTCGGCCAGTTCTTC. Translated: CASSPGTVGQFF.

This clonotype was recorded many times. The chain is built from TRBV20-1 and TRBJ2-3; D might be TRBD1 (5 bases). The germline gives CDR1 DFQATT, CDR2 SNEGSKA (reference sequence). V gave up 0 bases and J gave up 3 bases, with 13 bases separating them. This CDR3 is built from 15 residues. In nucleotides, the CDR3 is TGCAGTGCTAGAGATGCAGGGTCAGTTACAGATACGCAGTATTTT. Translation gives CSARDAGSVTDTQYF.

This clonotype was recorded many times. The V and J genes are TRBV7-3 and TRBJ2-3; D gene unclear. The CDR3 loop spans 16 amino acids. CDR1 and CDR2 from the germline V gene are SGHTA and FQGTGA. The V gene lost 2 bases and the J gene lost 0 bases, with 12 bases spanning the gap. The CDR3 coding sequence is TGTGCCAGCAGCTTATTCGGAACGGCCAGCACAGATACGCAGTATTTT. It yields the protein CASSLFGTASTDTQYF.

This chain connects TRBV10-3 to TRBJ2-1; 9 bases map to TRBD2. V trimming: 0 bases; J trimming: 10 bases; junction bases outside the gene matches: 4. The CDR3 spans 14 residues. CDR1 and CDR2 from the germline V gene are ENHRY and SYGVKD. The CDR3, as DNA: TGTGCCATCAGTGAGTCGTTAGCGGGGGACGAGCAGTTCTTC. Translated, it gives CAISESLAGDEQFF.

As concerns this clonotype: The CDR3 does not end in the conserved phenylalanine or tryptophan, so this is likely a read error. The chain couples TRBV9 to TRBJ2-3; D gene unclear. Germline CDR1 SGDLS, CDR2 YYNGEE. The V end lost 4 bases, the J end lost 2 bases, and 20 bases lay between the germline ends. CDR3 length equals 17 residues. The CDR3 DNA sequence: TGTGCCAGCAGCTCCAGTCCTCATCAGGCATTCACAGATACGCAGTATCTT. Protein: CASSSSPHQAFTDTQYL.

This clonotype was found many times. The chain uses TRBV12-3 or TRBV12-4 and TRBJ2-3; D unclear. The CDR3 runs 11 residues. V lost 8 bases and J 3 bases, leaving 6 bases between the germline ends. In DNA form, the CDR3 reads TGTGCCAGCGGAAGAACAGATACGCAGTATTTT. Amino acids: CASGRTDTQYF.

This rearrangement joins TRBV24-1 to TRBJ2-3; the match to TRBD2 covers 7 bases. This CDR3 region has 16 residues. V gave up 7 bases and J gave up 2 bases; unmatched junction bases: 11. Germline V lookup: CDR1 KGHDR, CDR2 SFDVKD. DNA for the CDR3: TGTGCCACCAGCCAAACGGGACTACCGAACACAGATACGCAGTATTTT. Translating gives CATSQTGLPNTDTQYF.

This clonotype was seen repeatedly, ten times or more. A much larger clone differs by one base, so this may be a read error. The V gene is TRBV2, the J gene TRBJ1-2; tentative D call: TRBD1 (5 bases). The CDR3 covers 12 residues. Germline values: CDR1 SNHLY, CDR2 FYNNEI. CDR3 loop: CASRETDYSYTF. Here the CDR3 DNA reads TGTGCCAGCAGGGAGACAGACTATAGCTACACCTTC.

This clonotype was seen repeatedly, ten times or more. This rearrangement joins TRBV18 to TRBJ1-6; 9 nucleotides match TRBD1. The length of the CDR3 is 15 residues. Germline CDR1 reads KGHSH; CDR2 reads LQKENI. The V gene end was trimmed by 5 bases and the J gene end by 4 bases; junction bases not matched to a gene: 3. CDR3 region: CASSSDRGYNSPLHF. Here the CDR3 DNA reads TGTGCCAGCTCATCCGACAGGGGGTATAATTCACCCCTCCACTTT.

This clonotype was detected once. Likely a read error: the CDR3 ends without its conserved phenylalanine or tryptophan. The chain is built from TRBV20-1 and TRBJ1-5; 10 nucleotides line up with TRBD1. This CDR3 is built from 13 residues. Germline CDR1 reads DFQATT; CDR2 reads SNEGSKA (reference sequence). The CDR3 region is CSARGTGDQPQHL. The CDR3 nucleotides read TGCAGTGCCAGAGGGACAGGGGATCAGCCCCAGCATCTT.

The CDR3 loop is CATSQGVDEQFF. CDR3 sequence (DNA): TGTGCCACCAGCCAGGGAGTAGATGAGCAGTTCTTC. The chain has TRBV24-1 and TRBJ2-1; D could derive from TRBD1 or TRBD2 (5 bases each). The CDR3 has 12 residues. In germline, CDR1 is KGHDR, CDR2 SFDVKD. Trimming pared 7 bases from V and 8 bases from J, leaving 11 bases between.